The 15 T cell receptor beta chains reported below all come from one sample, sequenced in a study of control samples from healthy donors and cancer patients (dated by TCRdb to the early 2020s). Library method: the immunoSEQ multiplex PCR assay. The clones in this table, taken by TCRdb from immuneACCESS, are in-frame only. Not every clone is retained; where verified, under half of the shortfall comes from an unresolved V gene, and the cause of the rest is unknown. In this sample the table shows 45,000 to 60,000 clones, 85% to 95% of which occur a single time. The ten biggest clones cover 0.65% to 0.9% of the sample. Material for sequencing was PBMCs. These receptors originate from a man aged 25-45 years with colorectal cancer.

A single count supports this clone. The chain carries TRBV7-2 and TRBJ2-1, with TRBD2 matching 7 bases. CDR1 and CDR2 (germline): SGHTA, FQGNSA. This CDR3 comprises 17 residues. V gave up 3 bases and J gave up 0 bases; unmatched junction bases: 8. In DNA, the CDR3 is TGTGCCAGCAGCTTCCGCCAAGCGGGGAGCTCCTACAATGAGCAGTTCTTC. Amino acid sequence: CASSFRQAGSSYNEQFF.

The J gene is TRBJ1-6, the V gene TRBV4-1; no definite D call. This CDR3 is 13 amino acids long. With 1 base removed from V and 16 bases from J, the gap between germline ends came to 14 bases. From germline, CDR1 is MGHRA and CDR2 YSYEKL. The CDR3 protein is CASSQVGVEGLHF. As DNA, the CDR3 is TGCGCCAGCAGCCAAGTCGGGGTGGAAGGGCTCCACTTT.

A few counts support this clone. J is TRBJ1-1 and V is TRBV6-2 or TRBV6-3; D not resolved. The germline V gene encodes CDR1 MNHEY and CDR2 SVGEGT. V was trimmed by 0 bases and J by 3 bases, leaving 11 bases between them. The CDR3 has 15 amino acids. The CDR3 bases are TGTGCCAGCAGTTACTCAATCCTCCTGGACACTGAAGCTTTCTTT. Amino acid sequence: CASSYSILLDTEAFF.

V usage is TRBV6-5 and J usage is TRBJ1-2; the D gene is possibly TRBD1 (6 bases). Germline V gene data show CDR1 as MNHEY and CDR2 as SVGAGI. V lost 2 bases and J 3 bases, leaving 16 bases between the germline ends. The CDR3 runs 16 residues. The CDR3 sequence: CASSYTGLGGDYGYTF. The CDR3 bases are TGTGCCAGCAGTTACACAGGGCTGGGTGGAGACTATGGCTACACCTTC.

The CDR3 is CAISESGTGGRSGNTIYF. In nucleotides, the CDR3 is TGTGCCATCAGTGAGTCCGGGACAGGGGGCAGGTCTGGAAACACCATATATTTT. The J gene is TRBJ1-3, the V gene TRBV10-3, with 12 nucleotides matching TRBD1. CDR3 length: 18 amino acids. The germline gives CDR1 ENHRY, CDR2 SYGVKD. V lost 0 bases to trimming and J lost 1 base; unmatched junction nucleotides: 4.

The chain links TRBV11-3 to TRBJ2-1, with 8 positions matching TRBD1. With 1 base clipped from V and 2 bases from J, the junction kept 16 bases outside the gene matches. The CDR3 consists of 20 residues. The germline CDR1 and CDR2 sequences are SGHNT and YENEEA. CDR3 loop: CASSLGTRPLAGGAYNEQFF. CDR3 sequence (DNA): TGTGCCAGCAGCTTAGGAACCAGGCCCTTAGCAGGGGGCGCCTACAATGAGCAGTTCTTC.

J is TRBJ2-2 and V is TRBV13; 9 positions match TRBD1. Germline lookup yields CDR1 PRHDT and CDR2 FYEKMQ (reference sequence). Trimming removed 5 bases from V and 1 base from J; junction bases left unmatched: 8. The length of the CDR3 is 17 residues. CDR3 in amino acids: CASSPGTGIGNTGELFF. In nucleotides, the CDR3 is TGTGCCAGCAGCCCCGGGACAGGGATAGGGAACACCGGGGAGCTGTTTTTT.

The chain combines TRBV10-3 with TRBJ1-4, with D possibly matching TRBD1 (5 bases). The germline V gene has CDR1 ENHRY and CDR2 SYGVKD. V lost 10 bases and J lost 10, with 13 bases in between. The CDR3 sequence is 11 residues long. The DNA for the CDR3 is TGTGCCACCAGAGAGAGGGGAAAACTGTTTTTT. Its translation is CATRERGKLFF.

The chain uses TRBV7-2 and TRBJ2-1; unclear D gene. CDR3 length equals 16 residues. The V end was cut by 5 bases, the J end by 3 bases, with 17 bases between. From germline, CDR1 is SGHTA and CDR2 FQGNSA. CDR3 nucleotide sequence: TGTGCCAGCAGCCCCCACTCGGGCGACCTCTACAATGAGCAGTTCTTC. Encoded protein: CASSPHSGDLYNEQFF.

The rearrangement links TRBV6-6 to TRBJ1-1, with D perhaps TRBD1 (5 bases). The CDR3 is 13 amino acids. Trimming pared 6 bases from V and 0 bases from J, leaving 8 bases between. Germline V lookup: CDR1 MNHNY, CDR2 SVGAGI (reference sequence). Here the CDR3 DNA reads TGTGCCAGCAGACGGACATTGAACACTGAAGCTTTCTTT. Amino acids: CASRRTLNTEAFF.

The genes are TRBV28 and TRBJ1-4, with a weak D call TRBD1 (5 bases). Per germline, CDR1 MDHEN and CDR2 SYDVKM. This CDR3 contains 16 residues. Trimming took off 1 base at V and 7 bases at J, with 16 bases between the two ends. CDR3 sequence reads: CASSLFAGVRGEKLFF. The DNA for the CDR3 is TGTGCCAGCAGTTTATTTGCGGGGGTTCGGGGTGAAAAACTGTTTTTT.

The chain has TRBV18 and TRBJ1-1; D is unresolved. CDR3 length: 11 amino acids. V lost 4 bases and J lost 8, with 8 bases in between. Germline CDR1 reads KGHSH; CDR2 reads LQKENI. The CDR3 region has the DNA TGTGCCAGCTCACAAAGATCCGAAGCTTTCTTT. Protein: CASSQRSEAFF.

The chain joins TRBV7-9 to TRBJ2-2, with D unclear. V was pared by 5 bases and J by 5 bases, with 6 bases between. The germline CDR1 and CDR2 sequences are SEHNR and FQNEAQ (reference sequence). This CDR3 is 12 amino acids long. The CDR3 sequence: CASSPRTGELFF. The CDR3 region has the DNA TGTGCCAGCAGCCCTCGTACCGGGGAGCTGTTTTTT.

The V gene is TRBV24-1, the J gene TRBJ2-3, with 11 bases matching TRBD2. J gave up 2 bases and V 0 bases, and 3 bases lay outside the gene matches. The germline V gene has CDR1 KGHDR and CDR2 SFDVKD. CDR3 size: 17 residues. Here the CDR3 reads CATSDLASGGNTDTQYF. As DNA, the CDR3 is TGTGCCACCAGTGATTTGGCTAGCGGGGGGAACACAGATACGCAGTATTTT.

The chain recombines TRBV6-5 with TRBJ1-1, with D possibly matching TRBD1 (5 bases). V shed 4 bases and J shed 6 bases, with 18 bases lying between them. In germline, CDR1 is MNHEY, CDR2 SVGAGI. This CDR3 has 15 residues. The CDR3 DNA reads as TGTGCCAGCAGTTCCGGGACGAGTCTGGTCTCTGAAGCTTTCTTT. Translation: CASSSGTSLVSEAFF.